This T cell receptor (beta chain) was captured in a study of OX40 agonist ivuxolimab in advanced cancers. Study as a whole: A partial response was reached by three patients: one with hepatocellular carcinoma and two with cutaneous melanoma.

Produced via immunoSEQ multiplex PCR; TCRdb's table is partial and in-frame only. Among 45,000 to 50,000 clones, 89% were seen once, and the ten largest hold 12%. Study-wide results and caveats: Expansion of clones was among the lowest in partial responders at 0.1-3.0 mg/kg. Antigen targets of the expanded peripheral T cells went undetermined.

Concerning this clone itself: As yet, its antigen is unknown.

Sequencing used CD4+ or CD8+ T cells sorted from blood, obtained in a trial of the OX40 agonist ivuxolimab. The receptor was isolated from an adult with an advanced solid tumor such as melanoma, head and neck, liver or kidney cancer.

The CDR3 bases are TGTGCCAGCAGTGAATCCACAGATACGCAGTATTTT. It translates to CASSESTDTQYF. The chain employs TRBV6-5 and TRBJ2-3; D unresolved. The CDR3 contains 12 residues. V was trimmed by 5 bases and J by 2 bases, leaving 5 bases between them. Germline lookup yields CDR1 MNHEY and CDR2 SVGAGI.